The clone carrying this TCR beta chain has only a few counts. All of the isolated RNA was reverse transcribed, so expressed TCRB transcripts were sequenced. Assay: immunoSEQ multiplex PCR; the TCRdb copy retains only in-frame clones and omits some. This sample has more than 120,000 clones, with around 9.3% found just once. These data come from a study of beta chain features in type 1 diabetes. V was trimmed by 4 bases and J by 2 bases, leaving 14 bases between them. Germline V gene sequence: CDR1 SQVTM, CDR2 ANQGSEA. The CDR3 is made up of 14 amino acids. The chain uses TRBV29-1 and TRBJ1-2, with unresolved D. The TCR was taken from a man aged 18 to 29 in good health. Sequencing was carried out using naive CD4+ T cells from blood. CDR3 amino acids: CSVGWAGRNYGYTF. CDR3 coding DNA: TGCAGCGTTGGTTGGGCGGGCCGGAACTATGGCTACACCTTC.